The next 15 T cell receptor beta chains were all read from a single sample in a study of T cell clusters in autoimmune cytopenias. One tube held mixed TRB-A and TRB-B primer pools for touch-down PCR. After re-calling the multiplex PCR reads, TCRdb lists one entry per CDR3 protein, DNA absent. There are over 7,000 distinct CDR3 sequences in the sample, with about 3% held by the top ten. Roughly 40,000 genome equivalents of blood DNA were amplified for TRB. The specimen was peripheral blood. Receptor source: a human donor with an autoimmune cytopenia or autoimmune hepatitis (not recorded which).

This clonotype shows up as medium-sized by frequency. The chain is built from TRBV29-1 and TRBJ2-2. Germline assignment: CDR1 SQVTM and CDR2 ANQGSEA. The CDR3 is 12 amino acids. The CDR3 region is CSVGRGTGELFF.

The chain recombines TRBV5-1 with TRBJ2-3; TCRdb calls TRBD1, which cannot be checked without DNA. The CDR3 runs to 18 residues. The germline V gene encodes CDR1 SGHRS and CDR2 YFSETQ. The chain's CDR3 is CASSLAMTGTQSTDTQYF.

This clonotype is called medium-sized based on its frequency. The V and J genes are TRBV7-6 and TRBJ2-1; TCRdb's assignment of TRBD2 cannot be checked, as there is no DNA. This CDR3 contains 14 residues. Germline assignment: CDR1 SGHVS and CDR2 FNYEAQ. This CDR3 reads CASSLTTSYNEQFF.

Considering frequency, this clonotype is medium-sized. V is TRBV6-6 and J is TRBJ2-6; TCRdb selects TRBD1, and the lack of DNA leaves this call unchecked. CDR1 and CDR2 from the germline V gene are MNHNY and SVGAGI (reference sequence). The CDR3 has 19 residues. The CDR3 is CASSYSPGQVNSGANVLTF.

This chain joins TRBV6-5 and TRBJ1-3; TCRdb gives TRBD1 as the D gene, but with no DNA this cannot be confirmed. The CDR3 has 16 residues. From germline, CDR1 is MNHEY and CDR2 SVGAGI. The chain's CDR3 is CASSYRQRGSGNTIYF.

Measured by frequency, this clonotype is medium-sized. The V gene is TRBV6-1, the J gene TRBJ2-1; TCRdb picks TRBD2, but there is no DNA to check that call. Germline CDR1 and CDR2: MNHNS and SASEGT. CDR3 length equals 14 residues. CDR3 in amino acids: CASSYSQSGDEQFF.

The chain links TRBV24-1 to TRBJ2-3; TCRdb designates TRBD1, a call that cannot be tested without DNA. The CDR3 runs 17 residues. Germline V lookup: CDR1 KGHDR, CDR2 SFDVKD. The CDR3 is CATSDQGGGLTTDTQYF.

This clonotype ranks as medium-sized in terms of frequency. This chain joins TRBV5-6 and TRBJ2-5; TCRdb reports TRBD2, a call that lacks DNA to check it against. Germline V gives CDR1 SGHDT, CDR2 YYEEEE. This CDR3 contains 12 residues. The CDR3 region is CASSLPQQTQYF.

The chain recombines TRBV27 with TRBJ2-5; the D call of TRBD1 rests on TCRdb alone, since no DNA is present to check it. There are 15 residues in the CDR3. The germline V gene has CDR1 MNHEY and CDR2 SMNVEV (reference sequence). The CDR3 region is CASKAEGTGQETQYF.

Considering frequency, this clonotype is large (0.1 to 1%). The chain carries TRBV6-5 and TRBJ2-2; TCRdb proposes TRBD1, but this gene call is untestable without DNA. This CDR3 spans 13 amino acids. CDR1 is MNHEY, CDR2 SVGAGI, per germline. The CDR3 sequence is CASKPGGFGELFF.

This chain's CDR3 is CAISELEFSGNTIYF. The chain uses TRBV10-3 and TRBJ1-3. The CDR3 contains 15 residues. The V gene's germline CDR1 is ENHRY and CDR2 SYGVKD.

Considering frequency, this clonotype is medium-sized. V usage is TRBV5-5 and J usage is TRBJ2-7; TCRdb's D call, TRBD1, is unchecked because there is no DNA. The CDR3 loop spans 13 amino acids. Germline V gene sequence: CDR1 SGHKS, CDR2 YYEKEE (reference sequence). The CDR3 sequence is CASSGTVSYEQYF.

Frequency places this clonotype as medium-sized (0.01 to 0.1%). This rearrangement joins TRBV29-1 to TRBJ2-1; TCRdb reports TRBD2, a call that lacks DNA to check it against. The CDR3 sequence is 16 residues long. CDR1 SQVTM and CDR2 ANQGSEA come from the germline V gene. This chain's CDR3 is CSVDGASGISYNEQFF.

V usage is TRBV6-5 and J usage is TRBJ1-1; with no DNA, the TCRdb D assignment of TRBD1 cannot be verified. This CDR3 region has 14 residues. Germline lookup yields CDR1 MNHEY and CDR2 SVGAGI. CDR3 in amino acids: CASRDPGLYTEAFF.

The J gene is TRBJ1-1, the V gene TRBV6-5. CDR3 length equals 14 residues. The germline V gene has CDR1 MNHEY and CDR2 SVGAGI. CDR3 protein: CASSYDKLNTEAFF.